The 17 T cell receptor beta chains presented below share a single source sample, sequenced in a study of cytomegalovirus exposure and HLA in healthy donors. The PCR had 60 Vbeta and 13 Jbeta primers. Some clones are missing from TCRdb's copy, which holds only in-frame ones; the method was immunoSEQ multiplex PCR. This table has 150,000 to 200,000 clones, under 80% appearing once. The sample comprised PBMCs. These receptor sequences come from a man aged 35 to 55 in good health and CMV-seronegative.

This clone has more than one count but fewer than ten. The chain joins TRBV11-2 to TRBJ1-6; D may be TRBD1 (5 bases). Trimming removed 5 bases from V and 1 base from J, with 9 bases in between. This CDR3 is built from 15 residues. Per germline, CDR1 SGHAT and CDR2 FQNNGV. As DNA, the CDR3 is TGTGCCAGCAGCGCGCAGGGTTCCTATAATTCACCCCTCCACTTT. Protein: CASSAQGSYNSPLHF.

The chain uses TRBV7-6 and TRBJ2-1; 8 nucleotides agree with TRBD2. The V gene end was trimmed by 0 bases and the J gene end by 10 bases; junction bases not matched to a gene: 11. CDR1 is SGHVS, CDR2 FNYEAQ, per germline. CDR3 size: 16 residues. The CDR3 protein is CASSLASIAGYVEQFF. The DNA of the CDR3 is TGTGCCAGCAGCTTAGCGAGTATAGCGGGATACGTGGAGCAGTTCTTC.

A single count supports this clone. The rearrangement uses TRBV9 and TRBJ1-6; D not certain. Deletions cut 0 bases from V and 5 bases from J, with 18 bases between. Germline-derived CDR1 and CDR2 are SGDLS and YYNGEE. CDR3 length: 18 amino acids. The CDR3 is CASSVVSRGGFNNSPLHF. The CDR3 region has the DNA TGTGCCAGCAGCGTAGTTAGTCGGGGAGGTTTCAATAATTCACCCCTCCACTTT.

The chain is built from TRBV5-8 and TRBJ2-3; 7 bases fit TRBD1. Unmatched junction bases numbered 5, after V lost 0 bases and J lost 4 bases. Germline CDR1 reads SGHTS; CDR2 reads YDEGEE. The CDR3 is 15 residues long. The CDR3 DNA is TGTGCCAGCAGCTTGGAGGGACAGTCTGCAGATACGCAGTATTTT. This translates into CASSLEGQSADTQYF.

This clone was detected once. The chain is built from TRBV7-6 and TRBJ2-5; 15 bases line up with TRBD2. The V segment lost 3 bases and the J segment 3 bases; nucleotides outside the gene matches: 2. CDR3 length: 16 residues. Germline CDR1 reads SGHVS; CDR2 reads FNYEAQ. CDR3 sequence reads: CASSLRTSGGEETQYF. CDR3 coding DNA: TGTGCCAGCAGCTTGCGGACTAGCGGGGGGGAAGAGACCCAGTACTTC.

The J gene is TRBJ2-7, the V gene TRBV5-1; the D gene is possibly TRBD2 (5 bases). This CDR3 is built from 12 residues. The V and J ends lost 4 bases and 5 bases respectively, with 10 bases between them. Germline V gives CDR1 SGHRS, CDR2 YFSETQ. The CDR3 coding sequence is TGCGCCAGCAGCCCAATGCGGGACGAGCAGTACTTC. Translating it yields CASSPMRDEQYF.

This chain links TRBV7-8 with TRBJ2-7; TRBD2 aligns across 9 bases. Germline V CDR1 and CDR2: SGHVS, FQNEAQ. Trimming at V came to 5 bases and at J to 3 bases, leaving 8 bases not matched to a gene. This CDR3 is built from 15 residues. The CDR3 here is CASSRSGSTNYEQYF. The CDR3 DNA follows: TGTGCCAGCAGCCGTAGCGGGAGTACTAACTACGAGCAGTACTTC.

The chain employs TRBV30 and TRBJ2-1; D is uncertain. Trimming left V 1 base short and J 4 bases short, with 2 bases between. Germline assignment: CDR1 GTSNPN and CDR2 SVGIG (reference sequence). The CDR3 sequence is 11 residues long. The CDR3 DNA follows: TGTGCCTGGAGTGCTTACAATGAGCAGTTCTTC. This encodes CAWSAYNEQFF.

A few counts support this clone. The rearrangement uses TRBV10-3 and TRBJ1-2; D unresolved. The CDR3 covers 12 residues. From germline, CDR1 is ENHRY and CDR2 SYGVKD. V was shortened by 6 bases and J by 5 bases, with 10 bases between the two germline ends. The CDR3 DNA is TGTGCCATCAGCCCACGGGAGTATGGCTACACCTTC. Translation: CAISPREYGYTF.

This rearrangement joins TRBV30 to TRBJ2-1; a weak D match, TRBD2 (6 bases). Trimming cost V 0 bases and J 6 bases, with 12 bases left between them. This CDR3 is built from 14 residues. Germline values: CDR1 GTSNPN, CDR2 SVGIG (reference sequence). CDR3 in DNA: TGTGCCTGGAGTGTGAACAGGAGGGGCAATGAGCAGTTCTTC. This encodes CAWSVNRRGNEQFF.

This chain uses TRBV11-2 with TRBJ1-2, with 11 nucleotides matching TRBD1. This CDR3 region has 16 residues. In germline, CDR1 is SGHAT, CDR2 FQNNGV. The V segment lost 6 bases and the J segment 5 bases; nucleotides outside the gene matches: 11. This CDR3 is CASRATPGQGVYGYTF. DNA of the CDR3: TGTGCCAGCAGAGCAACCCCGGGACAGGGGGTGTATGGCTACACCTTC.

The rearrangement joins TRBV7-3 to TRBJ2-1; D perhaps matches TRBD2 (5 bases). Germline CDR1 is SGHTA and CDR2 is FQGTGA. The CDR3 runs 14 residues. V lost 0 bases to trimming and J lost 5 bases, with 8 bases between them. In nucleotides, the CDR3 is TGTGCCAGCAGCTTAACCGGGGTGAACAATGAGCAGTTCTTC. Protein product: CASSLTGVNNEQFF.

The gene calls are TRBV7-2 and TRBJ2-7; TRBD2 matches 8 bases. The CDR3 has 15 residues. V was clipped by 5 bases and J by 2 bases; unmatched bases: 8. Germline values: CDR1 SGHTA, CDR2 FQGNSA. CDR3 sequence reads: CASSQDGRDAYEQYF. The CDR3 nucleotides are TGTGCCAGCAGCCAAGACGGGAGGGATGCCTACGAGCAGTACTTC.

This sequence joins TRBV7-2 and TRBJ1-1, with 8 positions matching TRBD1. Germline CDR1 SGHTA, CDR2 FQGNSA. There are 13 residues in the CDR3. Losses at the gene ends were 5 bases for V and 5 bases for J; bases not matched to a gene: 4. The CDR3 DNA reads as TGTGCCAGCAGCCTTGACAGGGGTACTGAAGCTTTCTTT. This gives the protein CASSLDRGTEAFF.

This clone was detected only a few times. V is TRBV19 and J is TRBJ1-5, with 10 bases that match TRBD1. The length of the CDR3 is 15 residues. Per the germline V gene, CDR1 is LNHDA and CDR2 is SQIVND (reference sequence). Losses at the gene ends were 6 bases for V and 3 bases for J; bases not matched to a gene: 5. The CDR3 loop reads CASSRTGGNNQPQHF. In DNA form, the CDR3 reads TGTGCCAGTAGCCGGACAGGGGGAAACAATCAGCCCCAGCATTTT.

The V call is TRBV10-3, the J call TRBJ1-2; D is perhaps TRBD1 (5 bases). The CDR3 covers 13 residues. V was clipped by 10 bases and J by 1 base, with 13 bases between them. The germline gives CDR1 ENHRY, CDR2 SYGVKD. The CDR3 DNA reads TGTGCCAACGGAAGGGGCCTTAACTATGGCTACACCTTC. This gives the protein CANGRGLNYGYTF.

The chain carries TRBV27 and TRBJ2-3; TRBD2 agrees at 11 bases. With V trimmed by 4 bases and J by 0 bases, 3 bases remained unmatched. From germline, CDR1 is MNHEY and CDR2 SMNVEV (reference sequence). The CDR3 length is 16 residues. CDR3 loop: CASSSGTSGSTDTQYF. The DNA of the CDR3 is TGTGCCAGCAGTTCAGGGACTAGCGGAAGCACAGATACGCAGTATTTT.